This record concerns one T cell receptor (beta chain) sequence. The antigen is unknown. 60 Vbeta and 13 Jbeta primers were used in PCR. Clones were read by immunoSEQ multiplex PCR, and TCRdb kept only the in-frame ones, dropping some. This repertoire shows fewer than 150,000 clones, 75% to 85% found once; its top ten account for 8.5% to 10%. Each of the donors was a healthy bone marrow donor. The data originate from a study of cytomegalovirus exposure and HLA in healthy donors. Study-level results: Accurate HLA-A and HLA-B prediction from TCR beta sequences was reported for most subjects. The authors assumed roughly uniform sequencing depth across donors for presence/absence analyses. Cytomegalovirus association was assigned to around 150 TCR beta chains.

The sample was PBMCs. The TCR sequence derives from a female donor in good health and CMV-seropositive.

The CDR3 reads CASSQVGMGRGHTEAFF. CDR3 sequence (DNA): TGCGCCAGCAGCCAAGTAGGAATGGGCAGGGGGCATACTGAAGCTTTCTTT. The chain combines TRBV4-3 with TRBJ1-1, with TRBD1 matching over 8 bases. Germline lookup yields CDR1 LGHNA and CDR2 YSLEER. J was trimmed by 5 bases and V by 1 base; bases with no gene match: 12. The CDR3 extends over 17 amino acids.